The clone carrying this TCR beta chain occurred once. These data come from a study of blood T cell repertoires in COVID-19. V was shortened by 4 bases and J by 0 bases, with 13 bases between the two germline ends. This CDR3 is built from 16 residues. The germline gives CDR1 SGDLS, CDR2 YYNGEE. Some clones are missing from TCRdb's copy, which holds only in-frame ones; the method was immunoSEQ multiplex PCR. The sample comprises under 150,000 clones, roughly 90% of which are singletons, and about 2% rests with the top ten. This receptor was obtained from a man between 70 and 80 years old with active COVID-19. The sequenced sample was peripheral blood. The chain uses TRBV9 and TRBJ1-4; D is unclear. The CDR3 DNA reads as TGTGCCAGCAGCCCCGGCAGGTTGGCAACTAATGAAAAACTGTTTTTT. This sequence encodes CASSPGRLATNEKLFF.